This entry features one T cell receptor (beta chain) sequence. The sample contains more than one DNA sequence encoding this CDR3. These data come from a study of shared clonotypes between healthy human individuals. For the study at large: Aged 18 to 49, the donors were a couple of women and a few men. Plates per donor: three CD4 naive, three CD4 memory, two CD8 naive, one CD8 memory.

Sequencing was performed with immunoSEQ multiplex PCR; in TCRdb, only in-frame clones are kept and a portion is missing. The repertoire holds 2 million or so clones, over 85% seen once, with 0.13% in the top ten. CD4+ cell separation produced CD45RA+ naive and CD45RA-negative memory subsets. CDR1 and CDR2 from the germline V gene are LNHDA and SQIVND (reference sequence). V shed 1 base and J shed 7 bases, with 8 bases lying between them. This CDR3 has 14 residues. The V gene is TRBV19, the J gene TRBJ1-6; possibly TRBD1 for D (5 bases). Material: naive CD4+ T cells sorted from blood. Subset: CD45RA+ positively selected. The sequence came from a young man in good health. CDR3 coding DNA: TGTGCCAGTAGTATAGGGAGGGGAAATTCACCCCTCCACTTT. Translating gives CASSIGRGNSPLHF.